The rows below give T cell receptor beta chains drawn from one sample of a study of resident and recirculating memory T cells in vitiligo. TCRdb keeps only in-frame clones here, not all; method: immunoSEQ multiplex PCR. The sample includes fewer than 85,000 clones, about 91% of them seen just once. The sequencing sample was made of blood. The receptors stem from a male donor with vitiligo. The CDR3 runs from the conserved cysteine through the conserved F or W. The D gene is left open where the match is weak. Rows may omit the clone size; those that give it use once, few, many or a size class.

V gene	J gene	clone size	D gene	CDR3 protein
TRBV5-3	TRBJ2-5	.	TRBD2	CARLSRTSGRAQETQYF
TRBV11-3	TRBJ1-5	.	.	CASSFGNQPQHF
TRBV7-8	TRBJ1-5	.	.	CASSPLNRGNQPQHF
TRBV6-1	TRBJ1-5	.	.	CASSSLDNSNQPQHF
TRBV28	TRBJ1-2	.	.	CASSPPQDIWYGYTF
TRBV19	TRBJ2-1	.	.	CASSTLRLKNEQFF
TRBV5-1	TRBJ2-3	.	.	CASSSPSSGVTDTQYF
TRBV4-1	TRBJ2-1	.	TRBD2	CASSQGFIGTSGRKKFF
TRBV9	TRBJ2-3	.	TRBD2	CASSLTSGSVNTQYF
TRBV13	TRBJ2-7	once	TRBD1	CASSLGPGGYEQYF
TRBV7-9	TRBJ2-6	.	.	CASSLTGGGGANVLTF
TRBV27	TRBJ2-5	.	TRBD1	CASSRYRNRGETQYF
TRBV27	TRBJ1-1	few	TRBD1	CASSTHRGNTEAFF
TRBV7-2	TRBJ1-5	.	TRBD1	CASSAHDRGNQPQHF
TRBV6-6	TRBJ2-2	.	.	CASSTPSGELFF
TRBV7-2	TRBJ2-5	.	TRBD1	CASSLVAGTGYRVGETQYF
TRBV11-2	TRBJ2-3	.	TRBD2	CASSPGGNTDTQYF
TRBV2	TRBJ2-1	.	.	CASITGTNEQFF
TRBV9	TRBJ1-3	.	.	CASSITRGGSGNTIYF
TRBV9	TRBJ2-1	.	.	CASGDFEQFF
TRBV6-5	TRBJ1-1	.	.	CASTWGGVGTEAFF
TRBV19	TRBJ2-7	.	TRBD2	CASSIGSGSSYEQYF
TRBV5-1	TRBJ1-3	.	.	CASSSQGGAGNTIYF
TRBV27	TRBJ1-2	.	.	CASSFSEGRGYTF
TRBV5-1	TRBJ1-2	.	TRBD1	CASSNEGGGDYGYTF
TRBV18	TRBJ2-2	.	TRBD1	CASSEMTGAGSHSGELFF
TRBV2	TRBJ2-1	.	TRBD2	CASSRLAGANEQFF
TRBV5-4	TRBJ2-1	.	TRBD2	CASSGLAGIPYNEQFF
TRBV7-8	TRBJ1-2	.	TRBD1	CASIGSTGNYGYTF
TRBV27	TRBJ2-1	.	TRBD2	CASSLRSLAGGSYNEQFF
TRBV7-6	TRBJ2-1	few	TRBD2	CASSTPGTSGYNEQFF
TRBV13	TRBJ2-3	.	TRBD2	CASSFKAGGVTDTQYF
TRBV5-6	TRBJ1-3	.	TRBD1	CASSRTGAGNTIYF
TRBV18	TRBJ2-7	.	TRBD1	CASSPQTGEVGEQYF
TRBV6-1	TRBJ2-3	.	TRBD1	CASTWGQRTDTQYF
TRBV7-9	TRBJ1-2	.	.	CAAQGDDYGYTF
TRBV7-3	TRBJ2-7	.	.	CASSPAGGNYEQYF
TRBV2	TRBJ1-1	.	.	CASGGLNTEAFF
TRBV7-6	TRBJ2-7	.	.	CASSGRGSGYEQYF
TRBV6-4	TRBJ1-1	.	.	CASSDLANTEAFF
TRBV6-6	TRBJ1-4	.	TRBD1	CASSLGQGNEKLFF
TRBV28	TRBJ1-5	.	.	CASSLSGGQPQHF
TRBV12-5	TRBJ1-1	few	.	CASEVREGTEAFF
TRBV4-3	TRBJ2-3	.	TRBD2	CASSQDRAGGDTQYF
TRBV9	TRBJ2-7	.	TRBD1	CASSVDRTGAEQYF
TRBV6-5	TRBJ2-1	.	.	CASSYANEQFF
TRBV7-2	TRBJ1-2	.	.	CASSLSSAGNYGYTF
TRBV7-9	TRBJ1-2	.	TRBD1	CASSLLTGVKGYTF
TRBV6-6	TRBJ2-2	.	.	CASTETGELFF
TRBV30	TRBJ2-1	.	.	CAWSVPGTPYNEQFF
TRBV30	TRBJ2-6	.	.	CASFLSGGANVLTF
TRBV6-6	TRBJ2-5	.	.	CAAGLIETQYF
TRBV5-1	TRBJ2-7	.	TRBD1	CASSLRDRRFYEQYF
TRBV6-4	TRBJ2-3	.	TRBD2	CASSEAASGSDTQYF
TRBV7-9	TRBJ2-1	once	TRBD2	CASSQNSGSSYNEQFF
TRBV6-1	TRBJ2-2	.	.	CASNLDTSNTGELFF
TRBV28	TRBJ1-4	.	TRBD1	CAASSGGRNEKLFF
TRBV6-5	TRBJ1-2	once	TRBD1	CASSYSRQGPGSGYTF
TRBV9	TRBJ1-5	.	.	CAREGRGSNQPQHF